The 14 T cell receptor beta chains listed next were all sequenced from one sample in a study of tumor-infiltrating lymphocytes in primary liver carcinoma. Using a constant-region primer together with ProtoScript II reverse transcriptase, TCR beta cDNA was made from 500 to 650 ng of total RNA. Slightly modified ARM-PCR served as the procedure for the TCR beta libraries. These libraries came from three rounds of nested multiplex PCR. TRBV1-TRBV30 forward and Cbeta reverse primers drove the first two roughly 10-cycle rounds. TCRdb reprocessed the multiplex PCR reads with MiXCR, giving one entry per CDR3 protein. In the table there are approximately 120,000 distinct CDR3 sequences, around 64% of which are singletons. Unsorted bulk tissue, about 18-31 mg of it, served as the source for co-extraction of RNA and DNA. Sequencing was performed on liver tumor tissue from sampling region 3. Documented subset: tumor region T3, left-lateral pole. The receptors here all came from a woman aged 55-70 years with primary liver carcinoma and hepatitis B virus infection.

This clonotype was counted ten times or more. DNA of the CDR3: TGCGCCAGCAGCCAACCCAAACTAGCGGGGAATATTAATGAGCAGTTCTTC. Its protein is CASSQPKLAGNINEQFF. The chain combines TRBV4-1 with TRBJ2-1; 10 positions match TRBD2. With 2 bases clipped from V and 7 bases from J, the junction kept 11 bases outside the gene matches. Germline V CDR1 and CDR2: MGHRA, YSYEKL. The CDR3 is made up of 17 amino acids.

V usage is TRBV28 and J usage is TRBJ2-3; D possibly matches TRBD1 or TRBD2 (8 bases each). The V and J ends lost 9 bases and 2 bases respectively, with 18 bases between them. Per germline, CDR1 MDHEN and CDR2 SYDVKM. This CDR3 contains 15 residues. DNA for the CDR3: TGTGCCAGTGGGGACAGGCGGGAGGTCACAGATACGCAGTATTTT. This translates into CASGDRREVTDTQYF.

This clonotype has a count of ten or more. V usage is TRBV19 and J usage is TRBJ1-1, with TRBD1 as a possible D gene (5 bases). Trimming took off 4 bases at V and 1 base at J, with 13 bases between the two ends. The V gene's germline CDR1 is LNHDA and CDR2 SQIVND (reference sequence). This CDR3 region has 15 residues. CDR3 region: CASSSSRQRNTEAFF. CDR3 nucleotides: TGTGCCAGTAGTAGCTCTCGACAGAGGAACACTGAAGCTTTCTTT.

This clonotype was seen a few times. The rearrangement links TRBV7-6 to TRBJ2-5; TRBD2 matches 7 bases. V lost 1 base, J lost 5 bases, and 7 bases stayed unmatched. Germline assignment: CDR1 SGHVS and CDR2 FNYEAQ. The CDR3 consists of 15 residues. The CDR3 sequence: CASSLVLASGETQYF. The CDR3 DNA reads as TGTGCCAGCAGCTTAGTACTAGCGAGCGGGGAGACCCAGTACTTC.

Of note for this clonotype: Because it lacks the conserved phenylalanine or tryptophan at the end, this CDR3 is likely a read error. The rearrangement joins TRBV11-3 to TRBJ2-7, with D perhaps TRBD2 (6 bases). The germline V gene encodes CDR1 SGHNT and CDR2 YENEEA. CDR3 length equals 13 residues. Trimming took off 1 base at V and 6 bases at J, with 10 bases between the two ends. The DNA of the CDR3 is TGTGCCAGCAGCTTAGCGGGAGTAACCGAGCAGTACTTA. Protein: CASSLAGVTEQYL.

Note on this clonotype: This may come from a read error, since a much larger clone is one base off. Written as DNA, the CDR3 is TGTGTCAGCAGCCAGTATTTCACAGATACGCAGTATTTT. It translates to CVSSQYFTDTQYF. The J gene is TRBJ2-3, the V gene TRBV14; D is unresolved. CDR3 length equals 13 residues. Germline-derived CDR1 and CDR2 are SGHDN and FVKESK. Full variable domain (rest looked up from reference TRBV14 and TRBJ2-3): EAGVTQFPSHSVIEKGQTVTLRCDPISGHDNLYWYRRVMGKEIKFLLHFVKESKQDESGMPNNRFLAERTGGTYSTLKVQPAELEDSGVYFCVSSQYFTDTQYFGPGTRLTVL.

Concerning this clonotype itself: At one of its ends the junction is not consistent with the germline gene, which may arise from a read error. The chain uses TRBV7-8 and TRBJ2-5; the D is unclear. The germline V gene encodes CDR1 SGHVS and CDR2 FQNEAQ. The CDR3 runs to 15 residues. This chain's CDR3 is CPSSDQGAGQETQYF. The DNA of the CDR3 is TGTCCCAGCAGCGACCAAGGTGCCGGACAAGAGACCCAGTACTTC.

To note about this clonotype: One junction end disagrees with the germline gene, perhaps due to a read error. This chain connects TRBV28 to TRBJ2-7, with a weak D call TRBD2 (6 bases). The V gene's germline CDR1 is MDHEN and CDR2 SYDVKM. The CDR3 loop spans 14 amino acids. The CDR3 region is CARSFAEGPYEQYF. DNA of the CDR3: TGTGCCAGAAGTTTCGCGGAGGGACCCTACGAGCAGTACTTC.

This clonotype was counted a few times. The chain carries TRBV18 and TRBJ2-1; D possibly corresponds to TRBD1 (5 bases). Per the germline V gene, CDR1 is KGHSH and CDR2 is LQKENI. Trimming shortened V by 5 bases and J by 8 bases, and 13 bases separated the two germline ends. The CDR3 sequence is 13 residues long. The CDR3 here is CASSRNQGDEQFF. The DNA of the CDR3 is TGTGCCAGCTCAAGGAACCAGGGCGATGAGCAGTTCTTC. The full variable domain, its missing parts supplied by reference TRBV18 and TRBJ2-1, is NAGVMQNPRHLVRRRGQEARLRCSPMKGHSHVYWYRQLPEEGLKFMVYLQKENIIDESGMPKERFSAEFPKEGPSILRIQQVVRGDSAAYFCASSRNQGDEQFFGPGTRLTVL.

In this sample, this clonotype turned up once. Written as DNA, the CDR3 is TGCAGCGTTGTGGGGAGCCCTGGGGCCAACGTCCTGACTTTC. This encodes CSVVGSPGANVLTF. The chain links TRBV29-1 to TRBJ2-6, with TRBD2 as a possible D gene (5 bases). This CDR3 is 14 amino acids long. Germline V gives CDR1 SQVTM, CDR2 ANQGSEA. Trimming removed 4 bases from V and 2 bases from J, with 9 bases in between.

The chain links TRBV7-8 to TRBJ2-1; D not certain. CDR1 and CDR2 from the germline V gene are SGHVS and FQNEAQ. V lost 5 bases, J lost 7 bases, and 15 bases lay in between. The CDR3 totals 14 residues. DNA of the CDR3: TGTGCCAGCAGCCTACGGACGGAGCGAAATGAGCAGTTCTTC. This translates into CASSLRTERNEQFF.

The CDR3 DNA reads as TGTGCCAGCAGACTAGCGGGAGGGATAACCTACGAGCAGTACTTC. Its translation is CASRLAGGITYEQYF. The chain carries TRBV7-9 and TRBJ2-7; 13 nucleotides match TRBD2. The V gene's germline CDR1 is SEHNR and CDR2 FQNEAQ (reference sequence). Unmatched junction bases numbered 4, after V lost 6 bases and J lost 2 bases. The CDR3 is made up of 15 amino acids.

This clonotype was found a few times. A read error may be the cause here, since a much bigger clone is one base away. This CDR3 reads CASVKGAANQPQHF. As DNA, the CDR3 is TGTGCCAGCGTGAAAGGCGCGGCTAATCAGCCCCAGCATTTT. J is TRBJ1-5 and V is TRBV6-1; no firm D call. This CDR3 region has 14 residues. Trimming shortened V by 8 bases and J by 4 bases, and 15 bases separated the two germline ends. Germline V gene lookup returns CDR1 MNHNS and CDR2 SASEGT.

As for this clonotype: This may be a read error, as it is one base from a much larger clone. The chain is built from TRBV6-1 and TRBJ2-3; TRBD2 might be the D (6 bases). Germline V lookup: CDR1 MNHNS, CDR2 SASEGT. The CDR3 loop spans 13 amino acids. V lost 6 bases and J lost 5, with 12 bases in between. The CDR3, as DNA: TGTGCCAGCAGGCGGGGATCGAGAGATACGCAGTATTTT. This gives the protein CASRRGSRDTQYF.